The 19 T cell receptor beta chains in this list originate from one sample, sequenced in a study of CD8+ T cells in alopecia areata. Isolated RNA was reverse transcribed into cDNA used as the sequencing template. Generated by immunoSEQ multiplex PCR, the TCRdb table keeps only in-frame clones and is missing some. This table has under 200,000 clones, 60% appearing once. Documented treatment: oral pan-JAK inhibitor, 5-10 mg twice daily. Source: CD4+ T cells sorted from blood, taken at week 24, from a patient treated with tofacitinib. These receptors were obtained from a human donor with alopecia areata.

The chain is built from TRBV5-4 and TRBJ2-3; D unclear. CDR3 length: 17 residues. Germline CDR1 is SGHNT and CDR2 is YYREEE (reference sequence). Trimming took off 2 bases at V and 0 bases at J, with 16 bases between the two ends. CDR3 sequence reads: CASSFSLQPQSTDTQYF. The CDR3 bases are TGTGCCAGCAGCTTTTCCCTCCAGCCCCAAAGCACAGATACGCAGTATTTT.

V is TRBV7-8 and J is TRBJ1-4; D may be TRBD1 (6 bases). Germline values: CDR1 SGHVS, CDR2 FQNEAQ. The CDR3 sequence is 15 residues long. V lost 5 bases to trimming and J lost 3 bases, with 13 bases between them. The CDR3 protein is CASSKDSGPNEKLFF. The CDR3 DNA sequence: TGTGCCAGCAGCAAGGACAGTGGTCCTAATGAAAAACTGTTTTTT.

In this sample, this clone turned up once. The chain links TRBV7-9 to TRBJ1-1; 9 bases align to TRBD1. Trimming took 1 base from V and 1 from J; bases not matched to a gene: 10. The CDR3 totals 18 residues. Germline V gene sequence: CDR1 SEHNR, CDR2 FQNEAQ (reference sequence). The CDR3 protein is CASSLGLGQGRGNTEAFF. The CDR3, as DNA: TGTGCCAGCAGCTTAGGACTAGGACAGGGGAGGGGGAACACTGAAGCTTTCTTT.

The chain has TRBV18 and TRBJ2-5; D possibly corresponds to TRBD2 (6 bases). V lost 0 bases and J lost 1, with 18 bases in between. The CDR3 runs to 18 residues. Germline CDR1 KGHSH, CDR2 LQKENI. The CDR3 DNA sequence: TGTGCCAGCTCACCACCCCGAGGGAGGCCAATATCCCAAGAGACCCAGTACTTC. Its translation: CASSPPRGRPISQETQYF.

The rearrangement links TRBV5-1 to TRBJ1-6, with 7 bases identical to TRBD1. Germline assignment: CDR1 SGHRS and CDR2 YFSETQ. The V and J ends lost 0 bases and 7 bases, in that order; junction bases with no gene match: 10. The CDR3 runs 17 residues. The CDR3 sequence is CASSLGVRQGRNSPLHF. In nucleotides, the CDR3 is TGCGCCAGCAGCTTGGGGGTCCGACAGGGAAGAAATTCACCCCTCCACTTT.

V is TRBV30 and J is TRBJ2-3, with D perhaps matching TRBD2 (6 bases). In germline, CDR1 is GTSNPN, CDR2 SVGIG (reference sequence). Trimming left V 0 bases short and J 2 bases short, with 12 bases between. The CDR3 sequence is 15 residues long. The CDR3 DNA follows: TGTGCCTGGAGTGTACTGCGGGGTAACACAGATACGCAGTATTTT. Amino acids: CAWSVLRGNTDTQYF.

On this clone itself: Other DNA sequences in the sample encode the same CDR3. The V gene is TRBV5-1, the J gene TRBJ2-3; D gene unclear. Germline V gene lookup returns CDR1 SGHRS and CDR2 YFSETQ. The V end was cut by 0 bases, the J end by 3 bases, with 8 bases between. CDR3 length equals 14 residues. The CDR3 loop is CASSLAVGTDTQYF. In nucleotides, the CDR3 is TGCGCCAGCAGCTTGGCAGTAGGAACAGATACGCAGTATTTT.

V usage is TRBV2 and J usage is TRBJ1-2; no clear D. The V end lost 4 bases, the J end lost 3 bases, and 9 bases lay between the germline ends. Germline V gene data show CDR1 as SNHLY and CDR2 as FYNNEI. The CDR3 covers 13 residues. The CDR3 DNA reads TGTGCCAGCAGTGGGTCTCAGGACTATGGCTACACCTTC. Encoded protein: CASSGSQDYGYTF. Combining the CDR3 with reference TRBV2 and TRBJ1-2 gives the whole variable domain EPEVTQTPSHQVTQMGQEVILRCVPISNHLYFYWYRQILGQKVEFLVSFYNNEISEKSEIFDDQFSVERPDGSNFTLKIRSTKLEDSAMYFCASSGSQDYGYTFGSGTRLTVV.

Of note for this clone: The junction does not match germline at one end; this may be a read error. The CDR3 coding sequence is TGTGCTAGCAGCTCTAAGGGGGAGACCCAGTACTTC. It is translated as CASSSKGETQYF. The V gene is TRBV7-7, the J gene TRBJ2-5, with TRBD1 as a possible D gene (5 bases). CDR3 length: 12 residues. Germline assignment: CDR1 SSHAT and CDR2 FNYEAQ (reference sequence).

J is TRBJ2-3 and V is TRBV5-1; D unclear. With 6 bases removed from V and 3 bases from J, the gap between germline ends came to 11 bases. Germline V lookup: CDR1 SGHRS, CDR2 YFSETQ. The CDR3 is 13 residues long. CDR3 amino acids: CASKESRTDTQYF. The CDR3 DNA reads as TGCGCCAGCAAAGAGTCCAGAACAGATACGCAGTATTTT.

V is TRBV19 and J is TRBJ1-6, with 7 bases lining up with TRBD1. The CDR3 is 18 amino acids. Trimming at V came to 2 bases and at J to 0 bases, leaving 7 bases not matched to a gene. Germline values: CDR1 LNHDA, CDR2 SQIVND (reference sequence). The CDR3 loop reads CASSILGQMSSYNSPLHF. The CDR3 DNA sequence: TGTGCCAGTAGTATACTGGGACAGATGAGCTCCTATAATTCACCCCTCCACTTT.

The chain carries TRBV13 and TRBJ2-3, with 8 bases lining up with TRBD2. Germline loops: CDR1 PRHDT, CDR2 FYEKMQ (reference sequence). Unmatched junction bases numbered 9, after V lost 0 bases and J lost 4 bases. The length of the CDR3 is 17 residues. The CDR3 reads CASSLGLGGGTPDTQYF. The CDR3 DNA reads TGTGCCAGCAGCTTAGGTCTAGGCGGGGGGACCCCAGATACGCAGTATTTT.

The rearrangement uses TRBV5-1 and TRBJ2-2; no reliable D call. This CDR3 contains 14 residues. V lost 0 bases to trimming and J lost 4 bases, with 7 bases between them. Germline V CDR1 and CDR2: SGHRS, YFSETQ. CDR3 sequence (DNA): TGCGCCAGCAGCTTGGTTCAGACCACCGGGGAGCTGTTTTTT. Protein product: CASSLVQTTGELFF.

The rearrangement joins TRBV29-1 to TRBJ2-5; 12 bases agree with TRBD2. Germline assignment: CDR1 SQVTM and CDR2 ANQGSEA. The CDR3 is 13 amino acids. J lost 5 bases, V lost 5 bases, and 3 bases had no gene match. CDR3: CSVLAGGIETQYF. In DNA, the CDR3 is TGCAGCGTTCTAGCGGGGGGGATTGAGACCCAGTACTTC.

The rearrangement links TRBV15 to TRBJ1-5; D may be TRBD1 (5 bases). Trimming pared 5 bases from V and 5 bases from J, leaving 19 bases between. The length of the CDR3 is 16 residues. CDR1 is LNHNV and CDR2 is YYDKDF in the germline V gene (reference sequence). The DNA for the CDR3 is TGTGCCACCAGCCCCCCGGGCCGGATGACAGATCAGCCCCAGCATTTT. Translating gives CATSPPGRMTDQPQHF.

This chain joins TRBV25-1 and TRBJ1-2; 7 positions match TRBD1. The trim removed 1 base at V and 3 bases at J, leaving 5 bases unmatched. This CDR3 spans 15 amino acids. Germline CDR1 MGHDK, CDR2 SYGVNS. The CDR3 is CASSESLGGYYGYTF. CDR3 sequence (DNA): TGTGCCAGCAGTGAATCGTTAGGGGGCTACTATGGCTACACCTTC.

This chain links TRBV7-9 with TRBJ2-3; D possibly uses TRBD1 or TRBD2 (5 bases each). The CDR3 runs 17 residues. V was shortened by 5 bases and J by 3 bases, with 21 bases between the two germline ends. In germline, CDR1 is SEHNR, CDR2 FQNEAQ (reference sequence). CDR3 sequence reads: CASSVRKRTPRTDTQYF. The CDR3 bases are TGTGCCAGCAGCGTAAGGAAGCGGACACCCAGAACAGATACGCAGTATTTT. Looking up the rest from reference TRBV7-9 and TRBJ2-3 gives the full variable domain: DTGVSQNPRHKITKRGQNVTFRCDPISEHNRLYWYRQTLGQGPEFLTYFQNEAQLEKSRLLSDRFSAERPKGSFSTLEIQRTEQGDSAMYLCASSVRKRTPRTDTQYFGPGTRLTVL.

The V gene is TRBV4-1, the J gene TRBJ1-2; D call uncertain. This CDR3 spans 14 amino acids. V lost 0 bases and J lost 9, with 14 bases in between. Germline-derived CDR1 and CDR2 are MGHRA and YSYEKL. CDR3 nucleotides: TGCGCCAGCAGCCAAGATTCCGCTTCTCGCCGCTACACCTTC. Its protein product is CASSQDSASRRYTF.

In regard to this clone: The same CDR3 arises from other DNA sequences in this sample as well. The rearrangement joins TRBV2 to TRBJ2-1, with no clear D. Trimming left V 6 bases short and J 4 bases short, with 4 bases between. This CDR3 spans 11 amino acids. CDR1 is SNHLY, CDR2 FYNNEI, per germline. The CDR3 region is CASRAYNEQFF. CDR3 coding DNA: TGTGCCAGCAGGGCATACAATGAGCAGTTCTTC.